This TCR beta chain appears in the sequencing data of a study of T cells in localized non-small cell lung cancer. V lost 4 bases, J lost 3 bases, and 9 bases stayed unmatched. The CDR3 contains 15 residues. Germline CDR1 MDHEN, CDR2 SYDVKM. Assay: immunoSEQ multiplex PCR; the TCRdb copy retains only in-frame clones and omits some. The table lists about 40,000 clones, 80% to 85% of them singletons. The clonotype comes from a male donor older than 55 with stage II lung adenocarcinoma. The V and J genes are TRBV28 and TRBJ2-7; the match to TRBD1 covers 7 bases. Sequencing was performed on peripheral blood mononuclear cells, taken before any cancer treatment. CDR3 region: CASSSYRDRDYEQYF. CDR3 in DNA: TGTGCCAGCAGTTCCTACCGGGACAGAGACTACGAGCAGTACTTC.